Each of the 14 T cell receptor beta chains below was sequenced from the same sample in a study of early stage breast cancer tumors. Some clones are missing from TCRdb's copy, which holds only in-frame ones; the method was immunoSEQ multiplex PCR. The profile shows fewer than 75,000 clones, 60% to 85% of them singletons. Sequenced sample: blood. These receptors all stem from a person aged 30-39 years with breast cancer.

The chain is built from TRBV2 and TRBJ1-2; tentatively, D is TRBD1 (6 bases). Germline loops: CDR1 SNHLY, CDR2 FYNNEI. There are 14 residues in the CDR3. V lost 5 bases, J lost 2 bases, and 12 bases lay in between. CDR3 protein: CASSSRQGNYGYTF. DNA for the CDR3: TGTGCCAGCAGTTCCCGCCAGGGGAACTATGGCTACACCTTC.

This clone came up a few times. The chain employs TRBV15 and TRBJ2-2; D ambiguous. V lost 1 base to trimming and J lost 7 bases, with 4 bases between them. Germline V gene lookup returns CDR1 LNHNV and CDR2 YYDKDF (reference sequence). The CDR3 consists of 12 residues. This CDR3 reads CATSRAGGELFF. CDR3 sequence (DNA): TGTGCCACCAGCAGAGCGGGCGGGGAGCTGTTTTTT.

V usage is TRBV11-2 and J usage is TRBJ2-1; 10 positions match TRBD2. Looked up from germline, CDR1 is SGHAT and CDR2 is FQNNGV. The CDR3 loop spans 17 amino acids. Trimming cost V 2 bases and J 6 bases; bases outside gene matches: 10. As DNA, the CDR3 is TGTGCCAGCAGCTTAATTCTGTCTAGCGGGAGTTCCAATGAGCAGTTCTTC. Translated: CASSLILSSGSSNEQFF.

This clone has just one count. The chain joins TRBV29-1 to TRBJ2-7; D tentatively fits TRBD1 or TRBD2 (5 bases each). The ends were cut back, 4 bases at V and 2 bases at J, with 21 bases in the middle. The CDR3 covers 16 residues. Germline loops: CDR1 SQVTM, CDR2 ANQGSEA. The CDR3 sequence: CSVVSVEGSNPYEQYF. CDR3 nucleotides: TGCAGCGTTGTATCAGTAGAGGGGTCGAATCCCTACGAGCAGTACTTC.

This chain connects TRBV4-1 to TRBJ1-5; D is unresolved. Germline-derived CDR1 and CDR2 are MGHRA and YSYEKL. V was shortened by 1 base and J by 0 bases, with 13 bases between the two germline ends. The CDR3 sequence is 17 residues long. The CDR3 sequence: CASSQVDMGFSNQPQHF. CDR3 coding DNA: TGCGCCAGCAGCCAAGTCGATATGGGGTTTAGCAATCAGCCCCAGCATTTT.

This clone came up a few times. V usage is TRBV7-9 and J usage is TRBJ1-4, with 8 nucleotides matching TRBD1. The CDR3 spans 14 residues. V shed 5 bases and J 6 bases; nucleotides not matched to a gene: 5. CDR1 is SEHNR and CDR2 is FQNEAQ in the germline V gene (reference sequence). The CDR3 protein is CASSGSTGDEKLFF. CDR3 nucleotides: TGTGCCAGCAGCGGTTCGACAGGGGATGAAAAACTGTTTTTT.

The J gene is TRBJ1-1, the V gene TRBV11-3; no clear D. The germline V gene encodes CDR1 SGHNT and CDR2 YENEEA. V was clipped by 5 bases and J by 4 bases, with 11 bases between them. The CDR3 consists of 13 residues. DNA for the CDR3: TGTGCCAGCAGCCTAGCCGTCGGCACTGAAGCTTTCTTT. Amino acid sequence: CASSLAVGTEAFF.

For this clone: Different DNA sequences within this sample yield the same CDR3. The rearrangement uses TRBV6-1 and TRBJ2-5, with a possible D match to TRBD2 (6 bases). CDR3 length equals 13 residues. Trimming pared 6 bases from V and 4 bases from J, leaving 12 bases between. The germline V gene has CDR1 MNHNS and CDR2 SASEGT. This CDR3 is CASRLAGGETQYF. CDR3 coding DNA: TGTGCCAGCAGGCTAGCCGGGGGAGAGACCCAGTACTTC.

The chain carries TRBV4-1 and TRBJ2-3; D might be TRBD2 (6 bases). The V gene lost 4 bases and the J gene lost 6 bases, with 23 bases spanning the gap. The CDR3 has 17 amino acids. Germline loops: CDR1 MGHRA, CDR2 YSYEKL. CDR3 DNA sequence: TGCGCCAGCAGCCGTAGTCAGGAGGGGAGATTGGGGGATACGCAGTATTTT. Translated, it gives CASSRSQEGRLGDTQYF.

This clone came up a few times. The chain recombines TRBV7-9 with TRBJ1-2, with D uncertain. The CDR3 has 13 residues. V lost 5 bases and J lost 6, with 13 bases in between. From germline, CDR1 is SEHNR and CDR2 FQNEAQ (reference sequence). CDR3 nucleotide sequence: TGTGCCAGCAGCCCACCGGGGAGCGATGGCTACACCTTC. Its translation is CASSPPGSDGYTF.

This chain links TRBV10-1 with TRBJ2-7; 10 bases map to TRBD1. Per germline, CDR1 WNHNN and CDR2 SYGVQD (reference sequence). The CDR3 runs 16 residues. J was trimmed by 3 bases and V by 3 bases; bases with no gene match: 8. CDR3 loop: CASSDSGQGKGYEQYF. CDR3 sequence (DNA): TGCGCCAGCAGTGATTCGGGACAGGGGAAAGGCTACGAGCAGTACTTC.

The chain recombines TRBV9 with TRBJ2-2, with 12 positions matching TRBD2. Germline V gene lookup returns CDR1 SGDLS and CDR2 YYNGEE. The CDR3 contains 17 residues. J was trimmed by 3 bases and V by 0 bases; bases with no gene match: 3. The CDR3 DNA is TGTGCCAGCAGCGTAGATGCTAGCGGGAGGGACACCGGGGAGCTGTTTTTT. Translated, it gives CASSVDASGRDTGELFF.

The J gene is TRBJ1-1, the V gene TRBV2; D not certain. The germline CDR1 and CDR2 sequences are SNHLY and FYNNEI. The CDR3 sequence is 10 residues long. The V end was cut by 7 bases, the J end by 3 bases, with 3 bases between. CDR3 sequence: CASTYTEAFF. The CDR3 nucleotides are TGTGCCAGCACGTACACTGAAGCTTTCTTT.

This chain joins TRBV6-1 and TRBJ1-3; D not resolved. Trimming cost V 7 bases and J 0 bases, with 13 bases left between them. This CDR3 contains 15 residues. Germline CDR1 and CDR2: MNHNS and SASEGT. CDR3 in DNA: TGTGCCAGCACAACTCGGGCCTTCTCTGGAAACACCATATATTTT. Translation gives CASTTRAFSGNTIYF.